Included here is one TCR beta chain sequence, with context. This clone was detected once. Its antigen has not been determined. Per-nucleotide qualities are absent, and no much larger clonotype sits a single base away. Sequencing of the TRB variable region was done with the immunoSEQ hsTCRB v3.0 assay at survey level resolution. TRB sequencing targeted a depth of about 40,000-50,000 T-cell genomes per sample. Pooled TRB libraries were sequenced on an Illumina MiSeq with a v3 150-cycle kit. The published analysis was carried out like this. Analysis of repertoires was carried out in R inside a reproducible Nextflow workflow spanning QC, data transformation and analysis. Custom analyses were implemented in LymphoSeq2, an R package for AIRR-Seq data exploration. Four samples yielding fewer than 5000 total TRB sequences were excluded, leaving approximately 200 analyzed HIV repertoires. Among the roughly 190 retained HIV repertoires, 55 to 65 were collected before ART initiation and 120 to 140 were collected after ART initiation. Repertoires were downsampled to 5000 TRB nucleotide sequences, with summary statistics averaged over 100 downsampling iterations. TRB sequences were retained for analysis only if CDR3 regions of at least seven amino acids were present. Diversity was assessed using a clonality score derived from Shannon entropy and using the Gini coefficient. In the repertoire networks, any two of the top 5000 CDR3 amino acid sequences were connected whenever the two sequences differed by an edit distance of one. Antigen specificity groups and MHC restriction were predicted for TRB CDR3 amino acid sequences with GLIPH2. To flag known CMV, EBV, HIV or tissue antigen associations, CDR3 amino acid sequences were matched against VDJdb and McPAS-TCR. Pre-ART, post-ART and control groups were compared with Wilcoxon signed-rank tests and Holm-Bonferroni correction. TCRdb mirrors the immuneACCESS table, restricted to in-frame sequences. Some clones are absent from its copies; in checked studies, under half trace to an unresolved V gene, and the reason for the others is unknown. V, J and clone size reflect that table, while D and trimming were determined from the DNA. A total of about 28,000 clones appear in this sample, 86% of them only once. Around 4.5% of the sample is in the top ten clones.

Inclusion was restricted to participants for whom at least one PBMC sample before ART initiation and at least two post-ART samples were available. All participants with HIV were treated in the United States of America. Before DNA extraction, cryopreserved samples of about 0.95-10 million PBMC were thawed and then washed. At the time of the earliest PBMC sample for each participant with HIV, ages ranged from 23 to 54 years. Per participant, PBMC samples came from 1-4 timepoints prior to ART initiation and 2-8 timepoints following ART initiation, for a median of 7 samples. Serial HIV viral load, CD4+ T-cell count, ART history and demographic data were obtained for every participant. Using a Qiagen kit on a QIAcube, genomic DNA was extracted from unsorted PBMC, with samples processed in batches of 12. The record originates from a study of long-term antiretroviral therapy in people with HIV (dated by TCRdb to 2021 to 2024). Notes on the research overall: The earliest samples were collected about a decade before the 2015 WHO recommendation for immediate ART, when ART was typically delayed until CD4 counts fell. This retrospective serial study examined whether starting ART and sustained HIV suppression were associated with changes in the composition and diversity of the TRB repertoire in peripheral blood. A total of 192 cryopreserved PBMC samples were contributed to the cohort by 30 adults with confirmed HIV infection, with samples collected serially over a mean of roughly six years (range 1-12). Of the roughly 30 participants with HIV, 10 to 11 were female. No cross-contamination during QIAcube processing was shown when test extractions of a monoclonal T-cell line were performed alongside roughly 30 polyclonal samples.

Looking up the germline V gene yields CDR1 SGDLS and CDR2 YYNGEE. The CDR3 runs 17 residues from the cysteine to the phenylalanine. Only the CDR3 DNA stays, 51 bases, in frame from base 1. Relative to germline, V is missing 0 bases and J is missing 2 bases, with 9 bases of the junction outside any gene match. Here is what the overall study found, with its caveats: No data were available on ART adherence, viral resistance or therapy changes, limiting inferences about post-ART repertoire changes. Starting ART was linked to a significant rise in TRB diversity, yet even after long-term ART the diversity remained significantly lower than in transplant donor controls. Because pre-ART samples had limited cell numbers, profiling was done on unsorted PBMC rather than on sorted CD4+ and CD8+ T cells. Expanded TRB clones identified before ART initiation dominated the repertoire at all time points, although this dominance fluctuated and declined in many PLHIV after ART. HIV repertoires had narrower CDR3 length ranges than controls, and the network structure suggested an antigen-experienced repertoire that shifted only slightly toward naive after ART. The samples span the years 2004 to 2017, and the ART regimens used may be less effective than current regimens. Limited PBMC availability meant only the TCR beta chain was sequenced, without alpha chain pairing.

The chain is made from TRBV9 and TRBJ1-2, with 8 central nucleotides matching TRBD1. The material sequenced was unsorted PBMCs, taken 0.8 years after starting antiretroviral therapy. This receptor was obtained from a woman aged 30 to 39 with HIV. DNA sequence: TGTGCCAGCAGCGTAGGCCGAACCTCAGGGGGCAACTATGGCTACACCTTC. It translates to CASSVGRTSGGNYGYTF.